The table lists the clone carrying this T cell receptor (beta chain) with many counts. The antigen is not known. This sample is part of a study of neurological immune-mediated disorders. The ends were cut back, 6 bases at V and 2 bases at J, with 8 bases in the middle. Germline CDR1 reads DFQATT; CDR2 reads SNEGSKA (reference sequence). The CDR3 length is 12 residues. TCRdb independently ran MiXCR on the 5' RACE reads; one entry per CDR3 protein. The data hold about 38,000 distinct CDR3 sequences, with 4.8% observed a single time. Study findings and constraints: None of the CDR3 amino acid sequences of expanded clones recurred across subjects, suggesting private repertoires in all groups.

The source material was CD4+ T cells from blood. V is TRBV20-1 and J is TRBJ1-3; maybe TRBD1 (5 bases). This sequence originates from a man between 18 and 29 years old in good health. Written as DNA, the CDR3 is TGCAGTGCCCCGGGGGCTGGAAACACCATATATTTT. It translates to CSAPGAGNTIYF.